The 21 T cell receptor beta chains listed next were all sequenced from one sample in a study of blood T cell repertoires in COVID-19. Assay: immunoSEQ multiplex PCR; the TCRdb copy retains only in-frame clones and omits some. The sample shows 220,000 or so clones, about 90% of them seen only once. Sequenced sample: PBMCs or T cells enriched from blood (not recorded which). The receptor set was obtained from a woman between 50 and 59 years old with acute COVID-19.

The DNA of the CDR3 is TGTGCCAGCTCACAAACAGGGGCCTCGGGTGAGCAGTACTTC. This encodes CASSQTGASGEQYF. The chain combines TRBV18 with TRBJ2-7, with TRBD1 identical over 7 bases. The germline CDR1 and CDR2 sequences are KGHSH and LQKENI. CDR3 size: 14 residues. J was trimmed by 7 bases and V by 4 bases; bases with no gene match: 10. The variable domain in full, completed from reference TRBV18 and TRBJ2-7, reads NAGVMQNPRHLVRRRGQEARLRCSPMKGHSHVYWYRQLPEEGLKFMVYLQKENIIDESGMPKERFSAEFPKEGPSILRIQQVVRGDSAAYFCASSQTGASGEQYFGPGTRLTVT.

CDR3 sequence reads: CASSLQGARGNTIYF. The CDR3 nucleotides read TGTGCCAGCAGTTTACAGGGGGCGCGTGGAAACACCATATATTTT. The rearrangement links TRBV27 to TRBJ1-3; 8 bases agree with TRBD1. CDR1 is MNHEY, CDR2 SMNVEV, per germline (reference sequence). The CDR3 consists of 15 residues. With V trimmed by 2 bases and J by 3 bases, 3 bases remained unmatched.

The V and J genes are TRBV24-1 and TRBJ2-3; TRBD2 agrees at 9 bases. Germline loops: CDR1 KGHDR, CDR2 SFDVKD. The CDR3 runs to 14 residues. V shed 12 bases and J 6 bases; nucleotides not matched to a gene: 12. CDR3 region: CASSRGRALDTQYF. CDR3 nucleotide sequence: TGTGCCTCCTCGCGCGGGAGGGCCTTGGATACGCAGTATTTT.

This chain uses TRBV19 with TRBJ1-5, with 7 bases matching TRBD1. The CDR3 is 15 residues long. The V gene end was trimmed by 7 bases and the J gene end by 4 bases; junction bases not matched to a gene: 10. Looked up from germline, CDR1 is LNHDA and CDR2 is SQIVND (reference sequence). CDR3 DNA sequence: TGTGCCAGTACCACCGACAGGGCGAGGAATCAGCCCCAGCATTTT. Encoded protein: CASTTDRARNQPQHF. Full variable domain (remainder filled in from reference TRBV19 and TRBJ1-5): DGGITQSPKYLFRKEGQNVTLSCEQNLNHDAMYWYRQDPGQGLRLIYYSQIVNDFQKGDIAEGYSVSREKKESFPLTVTSAQKNPTAFYLCASTTDRARNQPQHFGDGTRLSIL.

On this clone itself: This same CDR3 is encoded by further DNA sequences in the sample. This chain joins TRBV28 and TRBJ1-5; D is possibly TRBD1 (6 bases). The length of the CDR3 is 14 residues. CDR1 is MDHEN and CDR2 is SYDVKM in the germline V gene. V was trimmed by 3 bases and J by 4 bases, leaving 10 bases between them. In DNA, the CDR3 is TGTGCCAGCAGTTTGGTCACAGGGAATCAGCCCCAGCATTTT. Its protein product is CASSLVTGNQPQHF.

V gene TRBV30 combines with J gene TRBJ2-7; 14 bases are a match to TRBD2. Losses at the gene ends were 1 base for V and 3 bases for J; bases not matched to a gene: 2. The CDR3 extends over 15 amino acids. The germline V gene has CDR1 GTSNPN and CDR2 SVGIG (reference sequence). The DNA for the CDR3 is TGTGCCTGGAGTGAGGGACTAGCGGGAGTCTACGAGCAGTACTTC. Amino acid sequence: CAWSEGLAGVYEQYF.

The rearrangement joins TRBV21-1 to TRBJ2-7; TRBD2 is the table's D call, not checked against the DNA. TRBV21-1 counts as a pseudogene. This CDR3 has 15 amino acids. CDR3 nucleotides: TGTGCCAGCAGCAAACGGACTAGCGGGAGCTACGAGCAGTACTTC. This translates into CASSKRTSGSYEQYF.

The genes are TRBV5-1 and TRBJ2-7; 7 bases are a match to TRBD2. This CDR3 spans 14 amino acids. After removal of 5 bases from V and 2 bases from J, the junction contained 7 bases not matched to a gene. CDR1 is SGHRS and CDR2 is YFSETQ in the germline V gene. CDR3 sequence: CASSGGGVPYEQYF. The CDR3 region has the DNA TGCGCCAGCAGTGGGGGGGGAGTACCCTACGAGCAGTACTTC.

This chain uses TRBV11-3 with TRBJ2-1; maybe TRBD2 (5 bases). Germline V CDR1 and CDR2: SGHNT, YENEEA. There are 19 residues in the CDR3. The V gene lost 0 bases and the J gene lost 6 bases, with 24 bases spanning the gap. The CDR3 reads CASSLEGGQASYKGNEQFF. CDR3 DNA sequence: TGTGCCAGCAGCTTAGAGGGCGGGCAGGCGTCCTACAAAGGCAATGAGCAGTTCTTC.

CDR3 sequence: CASSEAGGPYEQYF. Here the CDR3 DNA reads TGTGCCAGCTCTGAAGCGGGAGGCCCCTACGAGCAGTACTTC. The chain employs TRBV18 and TRBJ2-7; TRBD2 agrees at 9 bases. J was trimmed by 2 bases and V by 6 bases; bases with no gene match: 5. Germline V gives CDR1 KGHSH, CDR2 LQKENI. The CDR3 is made up of 14 amino acids.

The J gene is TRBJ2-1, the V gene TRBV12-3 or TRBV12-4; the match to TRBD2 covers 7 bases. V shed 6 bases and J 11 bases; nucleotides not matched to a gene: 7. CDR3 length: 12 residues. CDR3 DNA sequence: TGTGCCAGCAGCCGTAGCGGGTTAAAGCAGTTCTTC. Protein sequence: CASSRSGLKQFF.

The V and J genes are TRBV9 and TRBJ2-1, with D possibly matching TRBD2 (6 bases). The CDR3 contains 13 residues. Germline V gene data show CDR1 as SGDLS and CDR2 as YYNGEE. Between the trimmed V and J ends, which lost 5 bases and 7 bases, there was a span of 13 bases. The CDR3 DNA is TGTGCCAGCAGGGGGGGTAACGCAAATGAGCAGTTCTTC. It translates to CASRGGNANEQFF.

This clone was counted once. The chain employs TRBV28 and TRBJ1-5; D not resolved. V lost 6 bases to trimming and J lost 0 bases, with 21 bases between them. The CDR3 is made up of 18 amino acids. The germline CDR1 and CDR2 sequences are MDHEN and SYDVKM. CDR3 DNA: TGTGCCAGCAGCACATCTAAAAAGACACTGTATAGCAATCAGCCCCAGCATTTT. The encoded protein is CASSTSKKTLYSNQPQHF. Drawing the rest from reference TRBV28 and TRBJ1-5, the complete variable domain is DVKVTQSSRYLVKRTGEKVFLECVQDMDHENMFWYRQDPGLGLRLIYFSYDVKMKEKGDIPEGYSVSREKKERFSLILESASTNQTSMYLCASSTSKKTLYSNQPQHFGDGTRLSIL.

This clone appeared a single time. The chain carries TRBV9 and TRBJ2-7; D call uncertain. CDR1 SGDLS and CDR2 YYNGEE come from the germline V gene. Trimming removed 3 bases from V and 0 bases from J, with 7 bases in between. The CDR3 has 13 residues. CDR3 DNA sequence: TGTGCCAGCAGCGCCCCCGGCTCCTACGAGCAGTACTTC. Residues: CASSAPGSYEQYF.

CDR3 DNA: TGCGCCAGCAGCGACGGGTCGTTGGGAGGCACAGATACGCAGTATTTT. Its translation: CASSDGSLGGTDTQYF. The chain carries TRBV5-1 and TRBJ2-3; D is possibly TRBD2 (5 bases). The germline V gene encodes CDR1 SGHRS and CDR2 YFSETQ. V gave up 4 bases and J gave up 1 base, with 16 bases separating them. The CDR3 is 16 amino acids.

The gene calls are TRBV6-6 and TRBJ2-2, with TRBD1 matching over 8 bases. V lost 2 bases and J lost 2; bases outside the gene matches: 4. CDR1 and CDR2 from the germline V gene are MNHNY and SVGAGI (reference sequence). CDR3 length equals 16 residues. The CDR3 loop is CASSYQGQVNTGELFF. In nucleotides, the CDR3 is TGTGCCAGCAGTTACCAGGGACAGGTTAACACCGGGGAGCTGTTTTTT.

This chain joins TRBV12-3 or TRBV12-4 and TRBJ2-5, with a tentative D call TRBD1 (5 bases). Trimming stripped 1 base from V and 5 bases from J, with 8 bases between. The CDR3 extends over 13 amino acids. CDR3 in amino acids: CASSLGGAETQYF. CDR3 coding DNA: TGTGCCAGCAGTTTAGGGGGCGCGGAGACCCAGTACTTC.

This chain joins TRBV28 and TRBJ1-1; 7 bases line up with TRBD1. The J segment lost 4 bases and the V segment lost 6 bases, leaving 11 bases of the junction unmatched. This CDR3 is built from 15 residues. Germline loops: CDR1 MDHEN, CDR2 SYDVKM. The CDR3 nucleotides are TGTGCCAGCAGCCCGATAGACAGGGATTTCACTGAAGCTTTCTTT. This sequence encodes CASSPIDRDFTEAFF.

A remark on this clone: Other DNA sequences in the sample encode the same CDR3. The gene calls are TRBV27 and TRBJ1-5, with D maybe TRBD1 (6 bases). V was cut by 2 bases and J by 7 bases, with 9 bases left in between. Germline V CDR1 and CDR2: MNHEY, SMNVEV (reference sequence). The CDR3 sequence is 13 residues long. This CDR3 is CASSLGQGQPQHF. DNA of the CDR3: TGTGCCAGCAGTTTAGGCCAGGGGCAGCCCCAGCATTTT.

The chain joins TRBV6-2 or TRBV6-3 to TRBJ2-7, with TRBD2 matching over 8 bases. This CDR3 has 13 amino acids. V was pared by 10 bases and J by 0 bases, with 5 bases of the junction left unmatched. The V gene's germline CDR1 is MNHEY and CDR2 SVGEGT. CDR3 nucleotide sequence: TGTGCCACCAGCGGGAGTGGCTCCTACGAGCAGTACTTC. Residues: CATSGSGSYEQYF.

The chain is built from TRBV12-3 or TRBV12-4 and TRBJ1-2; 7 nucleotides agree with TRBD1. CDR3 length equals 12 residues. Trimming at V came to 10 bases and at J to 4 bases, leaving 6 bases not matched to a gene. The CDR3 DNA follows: TGTGCCACCTTGGACAGGCTCTATGGCTACACCTTC. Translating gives CATLDRLYGYTF.